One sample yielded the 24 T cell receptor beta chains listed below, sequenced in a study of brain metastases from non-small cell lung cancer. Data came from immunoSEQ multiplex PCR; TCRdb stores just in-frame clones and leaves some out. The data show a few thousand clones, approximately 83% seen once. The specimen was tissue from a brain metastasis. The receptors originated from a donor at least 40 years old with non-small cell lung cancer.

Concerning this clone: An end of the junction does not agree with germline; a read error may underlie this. Written as DNA, the CDR3 is TGTGTCAGCAGCCCTTCTGACAGGATCTCTGGGGCCAACGTCCTGACTTTC. Protein: CVSSPSDRISGANVLTF. The genes are TRBV5-4 and TRBJ2-6; TRBD1 is a possible D gene (6 bases). This CDR3 has 17 amino acids. Germline V gives CDR1 SGHNT, CDR2 YYREEE (reference sequence). Full variable domain (outside the CDR3, taken from reference TRBV5-4 and TRBJ2-6): ETGVTQSPTHLIKTRGQQVTLRCSSQSGHNTVSWYQQALGQGPQFIFQYYREEENGRGNFPPRFSGLQFPNYSSELNVNALELDDSALYLCVSSPSDRISGANVLTFGAGSRLTVL.

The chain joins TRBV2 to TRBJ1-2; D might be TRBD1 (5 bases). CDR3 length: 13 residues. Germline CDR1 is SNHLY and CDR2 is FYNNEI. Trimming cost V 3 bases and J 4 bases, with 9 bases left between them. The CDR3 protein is CASSDGGTYGYTF. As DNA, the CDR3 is TGTGCCAGCAGTGACGGGGGGACCTATGGCTACACCTTC.

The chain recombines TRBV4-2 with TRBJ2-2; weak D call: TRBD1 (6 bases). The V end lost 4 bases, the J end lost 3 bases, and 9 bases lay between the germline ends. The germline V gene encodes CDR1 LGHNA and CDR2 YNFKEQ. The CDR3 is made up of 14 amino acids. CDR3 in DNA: TGTGCCAGCAGCCGGGGACAATACACCGGGGAGCTGTTTTTT. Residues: CASSRGQYTGELFF.

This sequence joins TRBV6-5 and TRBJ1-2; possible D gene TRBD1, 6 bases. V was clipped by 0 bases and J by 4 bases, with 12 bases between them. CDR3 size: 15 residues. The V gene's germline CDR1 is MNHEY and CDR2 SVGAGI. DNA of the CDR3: TGTGCCAGCAGTTACTCCATGGGGGGCGCCTATGGCTACACCTTC. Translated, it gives CASSYSMGGAYGYTF.

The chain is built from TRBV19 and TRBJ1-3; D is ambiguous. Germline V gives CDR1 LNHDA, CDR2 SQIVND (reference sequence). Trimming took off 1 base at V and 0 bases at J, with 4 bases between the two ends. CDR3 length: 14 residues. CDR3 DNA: TGTGCCAGTAGTATAGGAAGCTCTGGAAACACCATATATTTT. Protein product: CASSIGSSGNTIYF.

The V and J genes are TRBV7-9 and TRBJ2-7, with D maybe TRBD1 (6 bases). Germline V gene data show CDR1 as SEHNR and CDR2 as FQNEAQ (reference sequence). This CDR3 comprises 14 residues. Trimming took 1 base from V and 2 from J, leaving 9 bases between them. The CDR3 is CASSLGTATYEQYF. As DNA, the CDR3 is TGTGCCAGCAGCTTAGGGACAGCCACCTACGAGCAGTACTTC. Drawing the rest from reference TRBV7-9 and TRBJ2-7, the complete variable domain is DTGVSQNPRHKITKRGQNVTFRCDPISEHNRLYWYRQTLGQGPEFLTYFQNEAQLEKSRLLSDRFSAERPKGSFSTLEIQRTEQGDSAMYLCASSLGTATYEQYFGPGTRLTVT.

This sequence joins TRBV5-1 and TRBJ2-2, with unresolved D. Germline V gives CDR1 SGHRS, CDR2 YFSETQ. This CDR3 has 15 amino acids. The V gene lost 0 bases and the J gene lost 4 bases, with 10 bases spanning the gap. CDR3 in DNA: TGCGCCAGCAGCTTGGCCTCCCCCGTCACCGGGGAGCTGTTTTTT. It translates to CASSLASPVTGELFF.

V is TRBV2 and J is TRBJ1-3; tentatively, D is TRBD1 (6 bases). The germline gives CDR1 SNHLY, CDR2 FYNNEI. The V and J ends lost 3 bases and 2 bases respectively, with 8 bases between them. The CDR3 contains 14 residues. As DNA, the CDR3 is TGTGCCAGCAGTGAGGGGGCGGCTGGAAACACCATATATTTT. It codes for CASSEGAAGNTIYF.

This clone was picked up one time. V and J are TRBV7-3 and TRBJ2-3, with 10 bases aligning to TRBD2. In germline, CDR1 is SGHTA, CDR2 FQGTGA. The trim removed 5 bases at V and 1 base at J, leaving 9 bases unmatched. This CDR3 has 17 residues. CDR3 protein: CASSPTAGTSGTDTQYF. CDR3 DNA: TGTGCCAGCAGCCCAACCGCCGGGACTAGCGGCACAGATACGCAGTATTTT.

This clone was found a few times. For the CDR3, the DNA is TGTGCCAGCAGCCTAACATGGGCGGGGTACCAGCCCCAGCATTTT. It codes for CASSLTWAGYQPQHF. The chain combines TRBV7-2 with TRBJ1-5; D is undetermined. The germline CDR1 and CDR2 sequences are SGHTA and FQGNSA. V was shortened by 5 bases and J by 7 bases, with 18 bases between the two germline ends. The CDR3 totals 15 residues.

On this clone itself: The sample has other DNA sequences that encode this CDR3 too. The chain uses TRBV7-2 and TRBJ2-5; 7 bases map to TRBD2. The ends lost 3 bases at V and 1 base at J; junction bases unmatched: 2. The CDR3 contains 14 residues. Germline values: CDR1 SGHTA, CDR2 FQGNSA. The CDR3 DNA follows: TGTGCCAGCAGCTTCCAGCGGGGCCAAGAGACCCAGTACTTC. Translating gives CASSFQRGQETQYF.

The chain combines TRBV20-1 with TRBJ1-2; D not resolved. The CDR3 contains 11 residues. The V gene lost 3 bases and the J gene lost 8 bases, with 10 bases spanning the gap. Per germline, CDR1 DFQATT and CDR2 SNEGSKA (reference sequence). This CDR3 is CSASRLYGYTF. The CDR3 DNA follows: TGCAGTGCTAGCCGGCTGTACGGCTACACCTTC.

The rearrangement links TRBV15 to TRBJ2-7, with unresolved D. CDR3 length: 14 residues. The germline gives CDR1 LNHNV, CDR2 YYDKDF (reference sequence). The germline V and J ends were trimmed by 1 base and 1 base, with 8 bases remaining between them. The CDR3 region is CATSRGTESYEQYF. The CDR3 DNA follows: TGTGCCACCAGCAGAGGGACGGAGTCCTACGAGCAGTACTTC.

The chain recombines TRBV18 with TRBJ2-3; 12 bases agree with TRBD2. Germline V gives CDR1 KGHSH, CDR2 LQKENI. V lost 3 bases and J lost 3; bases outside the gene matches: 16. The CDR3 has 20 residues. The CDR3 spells CASSPLTSGSLNLVTDTQYF. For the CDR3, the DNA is TGTGCCAGCTCACCCTTGACTAGCGGGAGTTTGAACTTGGTGACAGATACGCAGTATTTT.

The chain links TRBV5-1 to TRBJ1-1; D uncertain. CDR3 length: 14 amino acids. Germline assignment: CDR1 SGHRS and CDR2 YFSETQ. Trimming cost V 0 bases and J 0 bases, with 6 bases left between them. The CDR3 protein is CASSLESVNTEAFF. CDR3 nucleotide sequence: TGCGCCAGCAGCTTGGAATCTGTGAACACTGAAGCTTTCTTT.

DNA of the CDR3: TGTGCCAGCAGCCAAGCCCCGGGACAGGGGGATGAAAAACTGTTTTTT. This codes for CASSQAPGQGDEKLFF. The V gene is TRBV4-2, the J gene TRBJ1-4; 11 bases are a match to TRBD1. V shed 1 base, J shed 6 bases, and the junction held 4 bases outside the gene matches. The CDR3 has 16 amino acids. Germline-derived CDR1 and CDR2 are LGHNA and YNFKEQ.

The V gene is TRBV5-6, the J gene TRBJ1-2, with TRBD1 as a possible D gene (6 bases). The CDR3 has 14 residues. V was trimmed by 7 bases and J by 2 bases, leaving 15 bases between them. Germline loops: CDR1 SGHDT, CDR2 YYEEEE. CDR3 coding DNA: TGTGCCAGCGGTTACGGGGGGCGCAACTATGGCTACACCTTC. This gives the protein CASGYGGRNYGYTF.

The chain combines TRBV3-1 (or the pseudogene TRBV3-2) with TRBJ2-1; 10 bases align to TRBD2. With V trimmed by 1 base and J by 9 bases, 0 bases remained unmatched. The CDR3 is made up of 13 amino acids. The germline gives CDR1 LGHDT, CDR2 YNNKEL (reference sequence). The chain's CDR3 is CASSQGTSGEQFF. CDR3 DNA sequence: TGTGCCAGCAGCCAAGGGACTAGCGGTGAGCAGTTCTTC.

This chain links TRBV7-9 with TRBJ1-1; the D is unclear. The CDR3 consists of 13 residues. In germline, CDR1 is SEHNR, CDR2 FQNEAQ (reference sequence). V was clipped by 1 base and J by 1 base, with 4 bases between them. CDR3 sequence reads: CASSLVGNTEAFF. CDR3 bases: TGTGCCAGCAGCTTAGTGGGGAACACTGAAGCTTTCTTT.

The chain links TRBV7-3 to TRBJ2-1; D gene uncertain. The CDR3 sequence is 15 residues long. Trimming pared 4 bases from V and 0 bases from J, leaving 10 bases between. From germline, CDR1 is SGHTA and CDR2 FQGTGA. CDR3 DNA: TGTGCCAGCAGCTGGACGGCACGCTCCTACAATGAGCAGTTCTTC. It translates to CASSWTARSYNEQFF.

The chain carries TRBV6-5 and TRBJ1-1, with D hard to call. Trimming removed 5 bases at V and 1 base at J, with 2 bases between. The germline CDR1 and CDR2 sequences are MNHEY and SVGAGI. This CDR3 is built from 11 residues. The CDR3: CASSPNTEAFF. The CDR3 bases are TGTGCCAGCAGTCCGAACACTGAAGCTTTCTTT.

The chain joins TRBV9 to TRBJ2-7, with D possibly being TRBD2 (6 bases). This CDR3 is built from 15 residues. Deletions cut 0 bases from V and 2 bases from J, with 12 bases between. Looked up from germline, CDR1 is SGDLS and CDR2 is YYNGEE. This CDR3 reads CASSVGSGGPYEQYF. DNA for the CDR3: TGTGCCAGCAGCGTAGGATCCGGGGGACCCTACGAGCAGTACTTC.

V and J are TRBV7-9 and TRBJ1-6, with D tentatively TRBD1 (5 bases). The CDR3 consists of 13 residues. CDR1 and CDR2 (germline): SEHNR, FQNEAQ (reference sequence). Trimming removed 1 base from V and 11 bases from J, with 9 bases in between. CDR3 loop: CASSLEGEAPLHF. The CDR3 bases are TGTGCCAGCAGCTTAGAAGGGGAAGCACCCCTCCACTTT.

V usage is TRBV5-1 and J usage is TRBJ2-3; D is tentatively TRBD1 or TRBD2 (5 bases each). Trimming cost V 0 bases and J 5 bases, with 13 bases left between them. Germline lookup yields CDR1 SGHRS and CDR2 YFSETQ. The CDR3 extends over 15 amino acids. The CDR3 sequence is CASSLAQGGGDTQYF. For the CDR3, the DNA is TGCGCCAGCAGCTTGGCTCAGGGCGGAGGAGATACGCAGTATTTT.